These T cell receptor beta chains were read from a single sample in a study of T-cell reconstitution after alpha-beta-depleted transplantation in children. TCRdb reprocessed the PCR reads via MiXCR and lists one record per CDR3 protein. The data contain roughly 570,000 distinct CDR3 sequences, 25% to 30% of them singletons. This material consisted of PBMCs, taken before TCRalphabeta/CD19-depleted stem cell transplant. The receptors were gathered from a boy in the first two years of life with Wiskott-Aldrich syndrome, due to receive a stem cell transplant. CDR3s include the opening cysteine and the closing phenylalanine or tryptophan. A D gene is named only where the DNA matches it firmly. Rows give clone size only sometimes, using once, few, many, or a class for an expanded clone.

j_call d_call v_call clone_size cdr3_nt cdr3_aa
TRBJ2-1 TRBD1 TRBV5-4 . TGTGCCAGCAGCTTGGCCCGACAGGGGAGAAATGAGCAGTTCTTC CASSLARQGRNEQFF
TRBJ2-5 . TRBV11-2 few TGTGCCAGCAGCTCCCACGGACAAGAGACCCAGTACTTC CASSSHGQETQYF
TRBJ2-1 TRBD2 TRBV28 many TGTGCCAGCCGTCCAGCGGGAGCTTACAATGAGCAGTTCTTC CASRPAGAYNEQFF
TRBJ1-5 TRBD1 TRBV20-1 . TGCAGTGCTAGAGATATGGGACAGGGGAAATCTCAGCCCCAGCATTTT CSARDMGQGKSQPQHF
TRBJ1-2 . TRBV30 . TGTGCCTGGAGTGTATGGGAAGGGGGCTATGGCTACACCTTC CAWSVWEGGYGYTF
TRBJ2-2 . TRBV4-2 few TGTGCCAGCAGCCAAGGGTCTCTGAACACCGGGGAGCTGTTTTTT CASSQGSLNTGELFF
TRBJ2-2 . TRBV7-9 . TGTGCCAGCAGCCCGATGAGTAGGGAAACCGGGGAGCTGTTTTTT CASSPMSRETGELFF
TRBJ2-1 . TRBV28 . TGTGCCAGCAAGGCGGGGCCCTACAATGAGCAGTTCTTC CASKAGPYNEQFF
TRBJ2-1 TRBD2 TRBV28 . TGTGCCAGCAGTAGTGGAGCGGGACTCTACAATGAGCAGTTCTTC CASSSGAGLYNEQFF
TRBJ2-2 . TRBV11-2 few TGTGCCAGCAGCCCAGAGGGGGGAACCGGGGAGCTGTTTTTT CASSPEGGTGELFF
TRBJ2-7 . TRBV28 . TGTGCCAGCAGTCCGACCCTGACAGTCTACGAGCAGTACTTC CASSPTLTVYEQYF
TRBJ1-1 TRBD1 TRBV12-3/TRBV12-4 . TGTGCCAGCAGTTTGAGCGTAGGGGGCCGTGCTTTCTTT CASSLSVGGRAFF
TRBJ2-5 . TRBV7-8 . TGTGCCAGCAGCTTGGCCGGTCGAGGGACCCAGTACTTC CASSLAGRGTQYF
TRBJ1-5 . TRBV20-1 . TGCAGTGCTAGCCCCCCGGGGCTCATTCATAGCAATCAGCCCCAGCATTTT CSASPPGLIHSNQPQHF
TRBJ2-6 TRBD2 TRBV5-1 few TGCGCCAGCAGCTTGGTAATCTCTAGCGGGGTGTCCTCTGGGGCCAACGTCCTGACTTTC CASSLVISSGVSSGANVLTF
TRBJ1-3 . TRBV30 few TGTGCCTGGAGTGTACTCGGGGGTACTGGAAACACCATATATTTT CAWSVLGGTGNTIYF
TRBJ2-1 . TRBV7-2 few TGTGCCAGCAGCTTAGCGCCGGGACTCACCTACAATGAGCAGTTCTTC CASSLAPGLTYNEQFF
TRBJ1-3 . TRBV29-1 . TGCAGCGTTCCCGGCGATGGGAGAGGGGACTCTGGAAACACCATATATTTT CSVPGDGRGDSGNTIYF
TRBJ2-7 TRBD1 TRBV28 few TGTGCCAGCAGTTTATCGGGACAGCTTTCCTACGAGCAGTACTTC CASSLSGQLSYEQYF
TRBJ2-7 . TRBV7-2 . TGTGCCAGCAGCTTAGGGACAGTGATCCCCTACGAGCAGTACTTC CASSLGTVIPYEQYF
TRBJ1-2 TRBD1 TRBV3-1 . TGTGCCAGCAGCCAAGATGAACAGGGGGCTTTCAACTATGGCTACACCTTC CASSQDEQGAFNYGYTF
TRBJ2-7 TRBD1 TRBV5-1 . TGCGCCAGCAGCTTGGCCTTGACAGGGACCTACGAGCAGTACTTC CASSLALTGTYEQYF
TRBJ2-1 TRBD2 TRBV28 once TGTGCCAGCATTGGAATAGGACTAGCGGGAGAAAATGAGCAGTTCTTC CASIGIGLAGENEQFF
TRBJ2-2 TRBD2 TRBV10-3 few TGTGCCATCAGTGAGTTTCGGGCGACTAGCGGCACCGGGGAGCTGTTTTTT CAISEFRATSGTGELFF
TRBJ1-2 . TRBV7-2 few TGTGCCAGCAGCCTACATAGTGGATCTAACTATGGCTACACCTTC CASSLHSGSNYGYTF
TRBJ2-1 TRBD1 TRBV20-1 few TGCAGTGCTAGTGCGTGGGACAGGAATTACAATGAGCAGTTCTTC CSASAWDRNYNEQFF
TRBJ1-2 . TRBV6-6 few TGTGCCAGCAGTTACTCGAAAGAGGGGGGCTACACCTTC CASSYSKEGGYTF
TRBJ1-2 . TRBV27 . TGTGCCAGCAGTTCCAGGGAGGCTAACTATGGCTACACCTTC CASSSREANYGYTF
TRBJ1-1 . TRBV6-5 few TGTGCCAGCAGGATCGGGACGGAGAACACTGAAGCTTTCTTT CASRIGTENTEAFF
TRBJ2-7 TRBD2 TRBV30 few TGTGCCTGGAGTTCGGGACTAGCCTACGAGCAGTACTTC CAWSSGLAYEQYF
TRBJ1-4 TRBD1 TRBV20-1 . TGCAGTGCTAGGCGGACAGGGGGCTTTAATGAAAAACTGTTTTTT CSARRTGGFNEKLFF
TRBJ2-1 . TRBV7-8 . TGTGCCAGCAGCTTAGGGTGGGGGGACGCATACAATGAGCAGTTCTTC CASSLGWGDAYNEQFF
TRBJ2-1 . TRBV5-1 . TGCGCCAGCAGCGGGGGACTGACGGGGGTGATATGGAATGAGCAGTTCTTC CASSGGLTGVIWNEQFF
TRBJ2-1 . TRBV29-1 . TGCAGCGTTAAGACAGGAAGGGATGAGCAGTTCTTC CSVKTGRDEQFF
TRBJ2-2 . TRBV20-1 . TGCAGTGCTAGAGATTCCCAACCCGGGGAGCTGTTTTTT CSARDSQPGELFF
TRBJ2-5 TRBD1 TRBV10-3 few TGTGCCAACGGCCGGGACAGAGAGACCCAGTACTTC CANGRDRETQYF
TRBJ2-1 TRBD2 TRBV20-1 few TGCAGTGCCCCGGGACTAGCGGGAGGGTCGTACAATGAGCAGTTCTTC CSAPGLAGGSYNEQFF
TRBJ2-3 TRBD1 TRBV5-1 few TGCGCCAGCAGCTCGATCAATCCGGGACAGGGCCTCACAGATACGCAGTATTTT CASSSINPGQGLTDTQYF
TRBJ1-1 . TRBV7-9 few TGTGCCAGCACATCCTCGGGGGAGGGGGGCACTGAAGCTTTCTTT CASTSSGEGGTEAFF
TRBJ2-2 TRBD1 TRBV27 . TGTGCCAGCAGTCAACGACAGGGGGGCACCGGGGAGCTGTTTTTT CASSQRQGGTGELFF
TRBJ2-2 TRBD2 TRBV3-1 few TGTGCCAGCAGCCAGTTCCCTAGCGGGGTGAACACCGGGGAGCTGTTTTTT CASSQFPSGVNTGELFF
TRBJ2-6 TRBD2 TRBV10-3 few TGTGCCATCAGTGACTCGCGGGGGAGGGGATCTGGGGCCAACGTCCTGACTTTC CAISDSRGRGSGANVLTF
TRBJ1-2 . TRBV28 few TGTGCCAGCAGTTGGACATTGGGCCCGTATGGCTACACCTTC CASSWTLGPYGYTF